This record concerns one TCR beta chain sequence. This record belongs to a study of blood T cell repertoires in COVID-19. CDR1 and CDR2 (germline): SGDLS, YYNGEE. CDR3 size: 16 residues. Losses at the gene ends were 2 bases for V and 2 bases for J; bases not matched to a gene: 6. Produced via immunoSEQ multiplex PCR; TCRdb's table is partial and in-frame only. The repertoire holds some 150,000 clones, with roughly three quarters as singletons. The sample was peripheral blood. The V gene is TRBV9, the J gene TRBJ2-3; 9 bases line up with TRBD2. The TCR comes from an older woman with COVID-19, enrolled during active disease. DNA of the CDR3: TGTGCCAGCAGCGTTTGGAGCGGGGGGCACACAGATACGCAGTATTTT. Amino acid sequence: CASSVWSGGHTDTQYF. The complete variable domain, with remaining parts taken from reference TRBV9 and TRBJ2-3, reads DSGVTQTPKHLITATGQRVTLRCSPRSGDLSVYWYQQSLDQGLQFLIQYYNGEERAKGNILERFSAQQFPDLHSELNLSSLELGDSALYFCASSVWSGGHTDTQYFGPGTRLTVL.